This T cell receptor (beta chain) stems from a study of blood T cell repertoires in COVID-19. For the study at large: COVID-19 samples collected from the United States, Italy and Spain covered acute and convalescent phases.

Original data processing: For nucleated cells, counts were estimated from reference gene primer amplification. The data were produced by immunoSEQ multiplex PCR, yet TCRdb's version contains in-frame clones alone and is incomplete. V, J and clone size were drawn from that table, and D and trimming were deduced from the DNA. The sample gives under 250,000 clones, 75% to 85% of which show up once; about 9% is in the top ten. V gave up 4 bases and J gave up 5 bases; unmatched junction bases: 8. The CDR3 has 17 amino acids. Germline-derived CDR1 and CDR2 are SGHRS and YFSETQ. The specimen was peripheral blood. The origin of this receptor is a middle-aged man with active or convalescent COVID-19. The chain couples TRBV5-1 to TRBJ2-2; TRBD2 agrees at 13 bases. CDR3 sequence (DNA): TGCGCCAGCAGCCCGAGGGGGACTAGCGGGAATACCGGGGAGCTGTTTTTT. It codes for CASSPRGTSGNTGELFF.